What follows are 29 T cell receptor beta chains derived from one specimen sequenced in a study of beta chain features in type 1 diabetes. The authors reverse transcribed all of the isolated RNA, so sequencing captured expressed TCRB transcripts. Sequencing was performed with immunoSEQ multiplex PCR; in TCRdb, only in-frame clones are kept and a portion is missing. Of about 250,000 clones detected, over 12% appear once; the ten largest clones hold around 0.03%. The material sequenced was naive CD4+ T cells from blood. All receptors come from a woman between 40 and 55 years old in good health.

The gene calls are TRBV5-1 and TRBJ2-7; 11 nucleotides match TRBD1. V dropped 4 bases and J dropped 1; count of bases not matched to a gene: 4. The germline V gene encodes CDR1 SGHRS and CDR2 YFSETQ. The CDR3 contains 15 residues. This CDR3 reads CASSRGTGGSYEQYF. The DNA for the CDR3 is TGCGCCAGCAGCCGCGGGACAGGGGGGTCCTACGAGCAGTACTTC. Variable domain in full (rest from reference TRBV5-1 and TRBJ2-7): KAGVTQTPRYLIKTRGQQVTLSCSPISGHRSVSWYQQTPGQGLQFLFEYFSETQRNKGNFPGRFSGRQFSNSRSEMNVSTLELGDSALYLCASSRGTGGSYEQYFGPGTRLTVT.

The CDR3 sequence: CAISEVSGGGETQYF. For the CDR3, the DNA is TGTGCCATCAGTGAAGTAAGCGGGGGAGGAGAGACCCAGTACTTC. V is TRBV10-3 and J is TRBJ2-5, with 8 bases lining up with TRBD2. This CDR3 has 15 residues. CDR1 is ENHRY and CDR2 is SYGVKD in the germline V gene. With 3 bases clipped from V and 4 bases from J, the junction kept 7 bases outside the gene matches.

The chain uses TRBV6-5 and TRBJ1-4; unclear D gene. In germline, CDR1 is MNHEY, CDR2 SVGAGI. V was cut by 5 bases and J by 6 bases, with 10 bases left in between. The CDR3 consists of 13 residues. The DNA for the CDR3 is TGTGCCAGCAGTCACACTAACGATGAAAAACTGTTTTTT. It encodes CASSHTNDEKLFF.

In this sample, this clone turned up a few times. CDR3 protein: CSASRENIQYF. The DNA of the CDR3 is TGCAGTGCTAGTCGGGAAAACATTCAGTACTTC. V gene TRBV20-1 combines with J gene TRBJ2-4; D call uncertain. V lost 3 bases, J lost 5 bases, and 5 bases lay in between. CDR1 is DFQATT and CDR2 is SNEGSKA in the germline V gene (reference sequence). The CDR3 totals 11 residues.

The V call is TRBV4-2, the J call TRBJ2-3, with 8 bases identical to TRBD1. CDR3 length: 17 amino acids. With V trimmed by 5 bases and J by 4 bases, 14 bases remained unmatched. Germline V gives CDR1 LGHNA, CDR2 YNFKEQ. In DNA form, the CDR3 reads TGTGCCAGCAGCTCGAAAACCGGGACAGGTGGGTCAGATACGCAGTATTTT. Protein sequence: CASSSKTGTGGSDTQYF.

The chain is built from TRBV27 and TRBJ2-5, with D maybe TRBD2 (5 bases). This CDR3 is 13 amino acids long. The V gene's germline CDR1 is MNHEY and CDR2 SMNVEV (reference sequence). Trimming took off 8 bases at V and 5 bases at J, with 15 bases between the two ends. This chain's CDR3 is CASSRGNFETQYF. CDR3 in DNA: TGTGCCAGCTCCCGGGGAAACTTCGAGACCCAGTACTTC.

This clone was observed a handful of times. In nucleotides, the CDR3 is TGTGCCAGCAGCCGGACAGCTAACTATGGCTACACCTTC. Translation: CASSRTANYGYTF. The chain links TRBV11-2 to TRBJ1-2; a possible D gene is TRBD1 (6 bases). The V end lost 5 bases, the J end lost 0 bases, and 7 bases lay between the germline ends. CDR1 is SGHAT, CDR2 FQNNGV, per germline. CDR3 length equals 13 residues. The complete variable domain, with remaining parts taken from reference TRBV11-2 and TRBJ1-2, reads EAGVAQSPRYKIIEKRQSVAFWCNPISGHATLYWYQQILGQGPKLLIQFQNNGVVDDSQLPKDRFSAERLKGVDSTLKIQPAKLEDSAVYLCASSRTANYGYTFGSGTRLTVV.

This clone has a handful of counts. CDR3 coding DNA: TGTGCCAGCAGAATAACTGTGGCCTACGAGCAGTACTTC. This sequence encodes CASRITVAYEQYF. The chain joins TRBV6-1 to TRBJ2-7; D is undetermined. The CDR3 length is 13 residues. Germline values: CDR1 MNHNS, CDR2 SASEGT. Trimming stripped 6 bases from V and 2 bases from J, with 11 bases between.

As regards this clone: An end of the junction differs from the germline gene, which may be a read error. V usage is TRBV7-9 and J usage is TRBJ2-7; D gene uncertain. Per germline, CDR1 SEHNR and CDR2 FQNEAQ (reference sequence). The CDR3 has 15 residues. Written as DNA, the CDR3 is TGTGCCAGCAGCTTAGGAGGTAGTACCTCCAACGAGCAGTACTTC. This sequence encodes CASSLGGSTSNEQYF. The whole variable domain, remainder taken from reference TRBV7-9 and TRBJ2-7, is DTGVSQNPRHKITKRGQNVTFRCDPISEHNRLYWYRQTLGQGPEFLTYFQNEAQLEKSRLLSDRFSAERPKGSFSTLEIQRTEQGDSAMYLCASSLGGSTSNEQYFGPGTRLTVT.

The gene calls are TRBV25-1 and TRBJ1-2; possibly TRBD1 for D (5 bases). The V gene lost 7 bases and the J gene lost 1 base, with 16 bases spanning the gap. The CDR3 sequence is 15 residues long. Germline-derived CDR1 and CDR2 are MGHDK and SYGVNS. The CDR3 here is CASKIRQNYNYGYTF. The CDR3 coding sequence is TGTGCCAGCAAAATCAGACAGAACTATAACTATGGCTACACCTTC.

The chain combines TRBV5-6 with TRBJ2-3; the match to TRBD1 covers 7 bases. CDR3 length: 19 residues. Germline V gene data show CDR1 as SGHDT and CDR2 as YYEEEE. The V and J ends lost 3 bases and 0 bases, in that order; junction bases with no gene match: 16. The CDR3 sequence: CASSSAGGRGWTSTDTQYF. In nucleotides, the CDR3 is TGTGCCAGCAGCTCGGCAGGGGGAAGGGGCTGGACTAGCACAGATACGCAGTATTTT.

This chain links TRBV9 with TRBJ1-2, with D uncertain. CDR3 length equals 14 residues. From germline, CDR1 is SGDLS and CDR2 YYNGEE. V lost 0 bases and J 8 bases, leaving 14 bases between the germline ends. CDR3: CASSVAFRAGGYTF. DNA for the CDR3: TGTGCCAGCAGCGTAGCCTTCAGAGCGGGAGGCTACACCTTC.

This clone has a handful of counts. The chain joins TRBV4-1 to TRBJ2-1; weak D call: TRBD2 (5 bases). The CDR3 has 18 residues. V shed 3 bases and J shed 0 bases, with 18 bases lying between them. Looked up from germline, CDR1 is MGHRA and CDR2 is YSYEKL. The CDR3 DNA is TGCGCCAGCAGCCACCACCCCCAAGGACTCCGCTCCTACAATGAGCAGTTCTTC. Its translation: CASSHHPQGLRSYNEQFF.

This clone has just a few counts. The chain recombines TRBV29-1 with TRBJ2-1; 10 nucleotides match TRBD2. This CDR3 contains 14 residues. The ends lost 2 bases at V and 7 bases at J; junction bases unmatched: 5. CDR1 SQVTM and CDR2 ANQGSEA come from the germline V gene. CDR3 sequence: CSVESLAGRNEQFF. Written as DNA, the CDR3 is TGCAGCGTTGAATCACTAGCGGGGAGGAATGAGCAGTTCTTC.

In this sample, this clone turned up a few times. This chain links TRBV7-4 with TRBJ1-5; 8 bases match TRBD1. This CDR3 has 15 amino acids. V lost 3 bases, J lost 5 bases, and 6 bases stayed unmatched. Germline assignment: CDR1 SGHVT and CDR2 SQSDAQ. The CDR3 coding sequence is TGTGCCAGCAGCTTTGGGGGGACAGGACATCAGCCCCAGCATTTT. Translated: CASSFGGTGHQPQHF.

The CDR3 DNA is TGTGCCAGCAGTGGGACAGCCCAAGGCGACGAGCAGTACTTC. The encoded protein is CASSGTAQGDEQYF. This sequence joins TRBV2 and TRBJ2-7; tentative D call: TRBD1 (6 bases). The germline CDR1 and CDR2 sequences are SNHLY and FYNNEI. The CDR3 length is 14 residues. The ends were cut back, 4 bases at V and 5 bases at J, with 15 bases in the middle.

A few counts support this clone. V is TRBV7-2 and J is TRBJ2-1; 10 bases fit TRBD1. The trim removed 7 bases at V and 7 bases at J, leaving 13 bases unmatched. This CDR3 spans 16 amino acids. Germline lookup yields CDR1 SGHTA and CDR2 FQGNSA. CDR3 in amino acids: CASILSWTGGGNEQFF. DNA for the CDR3: TGTGCCAGCATTCTGTCTTGGACAGGGGGTGGAAATGAGCAGTTCTTC.

The chain recombines TRBV11-2 with TRBJ2-2; D is unresolved. This CDR3 comprises 12 residues. Germline V gene lookup returns CDR1 SGHAT and CDR2 FQNNGV. Trimming shortened V by 5 bases and J by 3 bases, and 4 bases separated the two germline ends. The CDR3 bases are TGTGCCAGCAGCCCTCACACCGGGGAGCTGTTTTTT. It specifies CASSPHTGELFF.

J is TRBJ1-5 and V is TRBV7-9; perhaps TRBD1 as D (5 bases). V lost 5 bases and J lost 2, with 13 bases in between. Per the germline V gene, CDR1 is SEHNR and CDR2 is FQNEAQ (reference sequence). CDR3 length equals 15 residues. Written as DNA, the CDR3 is TGTGCCAGCAGCCACACGGGGGGAGGCAATCAGCCCCAGCATTTT. As protein: CASSHTGGGNQPQHF.

The chain is built from TRBV5-4 and TRBJ1-4, with TRBD1 matching 7 bases. The CDR3 covers 14 residues. J gave up 8 bases and V 4 bases, and 8 bases lay outside the gene matches. CDR1 SGHNT and CDR2 YYREEE come from the germline V gene (reference sequence). The CDR3 protein is CASSAQGSWEKLFF. The CDR3 bases are TGTGCCAGCAGCGCACAGGGGTCTTGGGAAAAACTGTTTTTT. The full variable domain, in which reference TRBV5-4 and TRBJ1-4 provide the parts outside the CDR3, is ETGVTQSPTHLIKTRGQQVTLRCSSQSGHNTVSWYQQALGQGPQFIFQYYREEENGRGNFPPRFSGLQFPNYSSELNVNALELDDSALYLCASSAQGSWEKLFFGSGTQLSVL.

This clone appeared a few times. The V gene is TRBV6-4, the J gene TRBJ2-2; a possible D gene is TRBD1 (5 bases). Trimming removed 0 bases from V and 7 bases from J, with 12 bases in between. Germline-derived CDR1 and CDR2 are MRHNA and SNTAGT. CDR3 size: 15 residues. CDR3 nucleotide sequence: TGTGCCAGCAGTGACTCGATGGCAGGGAACGGGGAGCTGTTTTTT. Its translation is CASSDSMAGNGELFF.

The chain has TRBV5-1 and TRBJ1-1; D may be TRBD1 (6 bases). Deletions cut 1 base from V and 0 bases from J, with 16 bases between. The CDR3 length is 17 residues. Germline-derived CDR1 and CDR2 are SGHRS and YFSETQ. In nucleotides, the CDR3 is TGCGCCAGCAGCTTGACGGCAGGGGTTGCCCTGAACACTGAAGCTTTCTTT. Translation: CASSLTAGVALNTEAFF.

The chain combines TRBV7-2 with TRBJ1-5, with D unclear. The germline V gene has CDR1 SGHTA and CDR2 FQGNSA. Trimming took 5 bases from V and 6 from J, leaving 14 bases between them. The CDR3 is 14 amino acids. CDR3 region: CASSEEGNSQPQHF. CDR3 nucleotide sequence: TGTGCCAGCAGCGAAGAGGGAAACAGTCAGCCCCAGCATTTT.

The V and J genes are TRBV7-9 and TRBJ1-1; 8 nucleotides line up with TRBD1. The CDR3 length is 18 residues. Germline V lookup: CDR1 SEHNR, CDR2 FQNEAQ (reference sequence). After removal of 2 bases from V and 4 bases from J, the junction contained 15 bases not matched to a gene. The DNA for the CDR3 is TGTGCCAGCAGCTTAAGAGGACAGGGCATAGGAGTGCCCACTGAAGCTTTCTTT. The encoded protein is CASSLRGQGIGVPTEAFF.

CDR3 region: CASSRDRQETQYF. DNA for the CDR3: TGTGCCAGCAGCCGGGACAGGCAAGAGACCCAGTACTTC. The genes are TRBV11-2 and TRBJ2-5; TRBD1 matches 8 bases. Germline values: CDR1 SGHAT, CDR2 FQNNGV. The CDR3 runs to 13 residues. V was clipped by 5 bases and J by 2 bases; unmatched bases: 1.

This clone was observed a few times. This chain joins TRBV5-4 and TRBJ2-5; tentatively, D is TRBD1 (6 bases). The V gene's germline CDR1 is SGHNT and CDR2 YYREEE (reference sequence). V lost 0 bases, J lost 1 base, and 13 bases lay in between. The CDR3 runs 16 residues. The CDR3, as DNA: TGTGCCAGCAGCTTGGCCGGGCAGGGGCCCCAAGAGACCCAGTACTTC. It translates to CASSLAGQGPQETQYF.

This clone was detected a few times. CDR3 sequence: CASSPLRSGGASPSTQYF. CDR3 coding DNA: TGTGCCAGCAGCCCACTGAGGAGCGGGGGGGCTTCACCGTCTACGCAGTATTTT. J is TRBJ2-3 and V is TRBV7-2, with 10 bases lining up with TRBD2. The V gene's germline CDR1 is SGHTA and CDR2 FQGNSA. The V and J ends lost 5 bases and 8 bases, in that order; junction bases with no gene match: 19. This CDR3 spans 18 amino acids.

The gene calls are TRBV2 and TRBJ2-2, with D unclear. The germline V and J ends were trimmed by 3 bases and 6 bases, with 8 bases remaining between them. Looked up from germline, CDR1 is SNHLY and CDR2 is FYNNEI. This CDR3 is 13 amino acids long. The CDR3 nucleotides read TGTGCCAGCAGTGAGATGCGGTCCGGGGAGCTGTTTTTT. Amino acid sequence: CASSEMRSGELFF.

The rearrangement links TRBV27 to TRBJ1-2; D perhaps matches TRBD1 (5 bases). Germline V gene data show CDR1 as MNHEY and CDR2 as SMNVEV (reference sequence). V was trimmed by 4 bases and J by 7 bases, leaving 19 bases between them. This CDR3 has 15 amino acids. The CDR3 spells CASSSQTGTGVGYTF. Written as DNA, the CDR3 is TGTGCCAGCAGTTCCCAAACAGGAACGGGGGTTGGCTACACCTTC.